The next 2 T cell receptor beta chains were all read from a single sample in a study of cytomegalovirus exposure and HLA in healthy donors. The PCR had 60 Vbeta and 13 Jbeta primers. Sequencing was performed with immunoSEQ multiplex PCR; in TCRdb, only in-frame clones are kept and a portion is missing. The sample lists around 120,000 clones; 75% were seen once. The sequencing sample was made of PBMCs. These receptors were obtained from a woman aged 18-30 years in good health and CMV-seronegative.

The chain joins TRBV19 to TRBJ2-2, with 9 positions matching TRBD1. Germline loops: CDR1 LNHDA, CDR2 SQIVND (reference sequence). The CDR3 contains 14 residues. Unmatched junction bases numbered 4, after V lost 7 bases and J lost 4 bases. The CDR3 region has the DNA TGTGCCAGTATTAGGACAGGGGTCACCGGGGAGCTGTTTTTT. The encoded protein is CASIRTGVTGELFF.

V is TRBV7-6 and J is TRBJ2-7, with 10 nucleotides matching TRBD1. Germline-derived CDR1 and CDR2 are SGHVS and FNYEAQ. V lost 2 bases and J lost 3; bases outside the gene matches: 13. CDR3 length: 18 residues. The CDR3 region has the DNA TGTGCCAGCAGCTTATCTACCCCGGGGGACAGGGGCCACTACGAGCAGTACTTC. Protein: CASSLSTPGDRGHYEQYF.